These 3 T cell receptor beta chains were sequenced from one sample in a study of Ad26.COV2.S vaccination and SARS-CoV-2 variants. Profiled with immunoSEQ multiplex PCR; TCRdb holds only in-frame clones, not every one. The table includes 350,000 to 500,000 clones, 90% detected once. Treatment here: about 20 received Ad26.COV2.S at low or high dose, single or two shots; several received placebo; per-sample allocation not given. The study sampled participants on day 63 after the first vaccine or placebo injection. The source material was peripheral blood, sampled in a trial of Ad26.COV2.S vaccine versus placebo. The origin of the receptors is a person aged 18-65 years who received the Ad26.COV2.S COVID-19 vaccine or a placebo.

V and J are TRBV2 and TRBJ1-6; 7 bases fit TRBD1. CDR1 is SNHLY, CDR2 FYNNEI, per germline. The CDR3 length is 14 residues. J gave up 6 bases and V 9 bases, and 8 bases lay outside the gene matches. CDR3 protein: CASRQGSGNSPLHF. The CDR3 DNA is TGTGCCAGTCGACAGGGATCGGGTAATTCACCCCTCCACTTT. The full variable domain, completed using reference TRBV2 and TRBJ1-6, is EPEVTQTPSHQVTQMGQEVILRCVPISNHLYFYWYRQILGQKVEFLVSFYNNEISEKSEIFDDQFSVERPDGSNFTLKIRSTKLEDSAMYFCASRQGSGNSPLHFGNGTRLTVT.

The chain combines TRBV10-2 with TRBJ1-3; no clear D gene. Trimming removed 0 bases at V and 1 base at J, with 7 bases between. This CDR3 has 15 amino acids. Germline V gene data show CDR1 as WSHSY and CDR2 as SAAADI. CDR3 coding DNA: TGCGCCAGCAGTGAGTCGGGGTTGTCTGGAAACACCATATATTTT. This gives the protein CASSESGLSGNTIYF.

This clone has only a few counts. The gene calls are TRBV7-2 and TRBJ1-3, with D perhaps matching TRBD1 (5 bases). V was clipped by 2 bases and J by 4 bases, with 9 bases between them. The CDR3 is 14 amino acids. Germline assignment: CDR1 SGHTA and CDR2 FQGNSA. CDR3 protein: CASSLHRGGNTIYF. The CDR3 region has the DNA TGTGCCAGCAGCTTACATCGGGGCGGAAACACCATATATTTT.